What follows are 9 T cell receptor beta chains derived from one specimen sequenced in a study of T cell responses to AZD1222 COVID-19 vaccine. Assay used: immunoSEQ multiplex PCR; TCRdb lists only in-frame clones, some missing. The data contain 140,000 to 150,000 clones, 80% to 90% of them singletons. The sequencing used peripheral blood, collected on day 0 of AZD1222 vaccination. The receptors here all came from an adult in good health.

The chain combines TRBV27 with TRBJ1-5; a weak D match, TRBD1 (5 bases). Germline V lookup: CDR1 MNHEY, CDR2 SMNVEV (reference sequence). The CDR3 extends over 14 amino acids. Trimming cost V 5 bases and J 6 bases, with 14 bases left between them. The CDR3 DNA follows: TGTGCCAGCAGTCCGAGGCAGGGAGGTCAGCCCCAGCATTTT. Translation gives CASSPRQGGQPQHF.

V usage is TRBV19 and J usage is TRBJ1-6; D is unclear. The V end lost 1 base, the J end lost 0 bases, and 13 bases lay between the germline ends. Germline V gene data show CDR1 as LNHDA and CDR2 as SQIVND (reference sequence). This CDR3 has 18 residues. CDR3 sequence (DNA): TGTGCCAGTAGTATAGCCACTCCGGGGAGCTCCTATAATTCACCCCTCCACTTT. This codes for CASSIATPGSSYNSPLHF.

This rearrangement joins TRBV5-1 to TRBJ2-3, with 8 bases matching TRBD1. Germline CDR1 and CDR2: SGHRS and YFSETQ. This CDR3 spans 14 amino acids. Trimming cost V 3 bases and J 3 bases; bases outside gene matches: 3. The CDR3 DNA is TGCGCCAGCAGCTCAAGACAGGGGACAGATACGCAGTATTTT. Translated, it gives CASSSRQGTDTQYF. The variable domain in full, with the rest retrieved from reference TRBV5-1 and TRBJ2-3, is KAGVTQTPRYLIKTRGQQVTLSCSPISGHRSVSWYQQTPGQGLQFLFEYFSETQRNKGNFPGRFSGRQFSNSRSEMNVSTLELGDSALYLCASSSRQGTDTQYFGPGTRLTVL.

This clone was counted between two and nine times. This sequence joins TRBV7-2 and TRBJ2-7; 7 bases match TRBD2. The CDR3 consists of 15 residues. Per the germline V gene, CDR1 is SGHTA and CDR2 is FQGNSA. The V segment lost 4 bases and the J segment 1 base; nucleotides outside the gene matches: 7. CDR3 sequence (DNA): TGTGCCAGCAGCTCCACTAGCGACCCGTCCTACGAGCAGTACTTC. Protein product: CASSSTSDPSYEQYF.

The chain uses TRBV29-1 and TRBJ1-2; 7 nucleotides align to TRBD1. The germline CDR1 and CDR2 sequences are SQVTM and ANQGSEA. The CDR3 runs to 14 residues. Losses at the gene ends were 5 bases for V and 1 base for J; bases not matched to a gene: 7. The CDR3, as DNA: TGCAGCGTTATACCGGGACAGAATAACTATGGCTACACCTTC. This sequence encodes CSVIPGQNNYGYTF. Filled out from reference TRBV29-1 and TRBJ1-2, the complete variable domain reads SAVISQKPSRDICQRGTSLTIQCQVDSQVTMMFWYRQQPGQSLTLIATANQGSEATYESGFVIDKFPISRPNLTFSTLTVSNMSPEDSSIYLCSVIPGQNNYGYTFGSGTRLTVV.

This chain joins TRBV4-1 and TRBJ1-5, with a weak D call TRBD1 (5 bases). CDR3 length: 16 amino acids. Germline V gene data show CDR1 as MGHRA and CDR2 as YSYEKL. V was trimmed by 4 bases and J by 2 bases, leaving 15 bases between them. The CDR3 is CASSRRPGYGNQPQHF. CDR3 nucleotides: TGCGCCAGCAGCCGCCGACCAGGGTACGGCAATCAGCCCCAGCATTTT.

This chain joins TRBV6-5 and TRBJ1-1; 7 positions match TRBD1. CDR1 is MNHEY and CDR2 is SVGAGI in the germline V gene. V trimming: 4 bases; J trimming: 4 bases; junction bases outside the gene matches: 6. The CDR3 sequence is 14 residues long. CDR3 in amino acids: CASSSWTGPTEAFF. Here the CDR3 DNA reads TGTGCCAGCAGTTCCTGGACAGGCCCCACTGAAGCTTTCTTT.

The genes are TRBV15 and TRBJ1-5; tentatively, D is TRBD1 (6 bases). The CDR3 loop spans 15 amino acids. Between the trimmed V and J ends, which lost 5 bases and 5 bases, there was a span of 16 bases. Per germline, CDR1 LNHNV and CDR2 YYDKDF (reference sequence). In DNA form, the CDR3 reads TGTGCCACCAGCCCCCCCGGGACAAAGGATCAGCCCCAGCATTTT. This translates into CATSPPGTKDQPQHF.

The chain uses TRBV19 and TRBJ1-1; D is undetermined. Germline V gene lookup returns CDR1 LNHDA and CDR2 SQIVND (reference sequence). The CDR3 length is 14 residues. The V and J ends lost 6 bases and 1 base respectively, with 12 bases between them. In nucleotides, the CDR3 is TGTGCCAGTAGAGAGAGAATTTCGAACACTGAAGCTTTCTTT. Protein product: CASRERISNTEAFF.